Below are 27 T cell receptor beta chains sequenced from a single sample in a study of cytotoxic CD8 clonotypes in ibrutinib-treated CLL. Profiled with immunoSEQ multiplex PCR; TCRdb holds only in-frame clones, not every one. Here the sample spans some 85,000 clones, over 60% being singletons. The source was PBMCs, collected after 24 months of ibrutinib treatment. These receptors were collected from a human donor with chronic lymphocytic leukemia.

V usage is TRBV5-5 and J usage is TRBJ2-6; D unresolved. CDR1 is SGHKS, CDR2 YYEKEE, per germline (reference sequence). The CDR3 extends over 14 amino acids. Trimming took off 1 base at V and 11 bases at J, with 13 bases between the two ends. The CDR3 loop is CASSLTPSVDVLTF. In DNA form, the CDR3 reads TGTGCCAGCAGCTTGACTCCCTCCGTGGACGTCCTGACTTTC.

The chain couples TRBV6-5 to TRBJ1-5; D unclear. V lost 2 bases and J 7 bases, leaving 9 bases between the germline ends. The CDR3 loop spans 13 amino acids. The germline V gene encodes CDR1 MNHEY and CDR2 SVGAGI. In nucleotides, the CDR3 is TGTGCCAGCAGTTACCTGGGTGGCCAGCCCCAGCATTTT. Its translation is CASSYLGGQPQHF.

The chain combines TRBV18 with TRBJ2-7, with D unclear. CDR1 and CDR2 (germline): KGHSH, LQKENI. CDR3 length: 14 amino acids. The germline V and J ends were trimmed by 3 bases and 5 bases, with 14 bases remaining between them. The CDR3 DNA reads TGTGCCAGCTCACCGCGCGTTGGGGTAAACGAGCAGTACTTC. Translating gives CASSPRVGVNEQYF.

CDR3 nucleotide sequence: TGTGCCAGCAGCTCATCCCCGTACAATGAGCAGTTCTTC. It specifies CASSSSPYNEQFF. V gene TRBV7-3 combines with J gene TRBJ2-1; D gene ambiguous. Looked up from germline, CDR1 is SGHTA and CDR2 is FQGTGA. Trimming left V 4 bases short and J 4 bases short, with 8 bases between. The CDR3 sequence is 13 residues long.

The DNA of the CDR3 is TGTGCCAGCAGTGTTACAGGGGCGAACAATCAGCCCCAGCATTTT. Its translation: CASSVTGANNQPQHF. The chain employs TRBV6-1 and TRBJ1-5; 7 bases align to TRBD1. The CDR3 covers 15 residues. Germline V gene data show CDR1 as MNHNS and CDR2 as SASEGT. Trimming at V came to 4 bases and at J to 3 bases, leaving 6 bases not matched to a gene.

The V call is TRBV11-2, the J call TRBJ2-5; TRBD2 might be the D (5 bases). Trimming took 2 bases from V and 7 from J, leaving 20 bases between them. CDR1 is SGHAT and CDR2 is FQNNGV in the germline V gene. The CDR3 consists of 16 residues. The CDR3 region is CASSLTPDSFWGTQYF. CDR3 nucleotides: TGTGCCAGCAGCTTAACCCCGGACTCTTTTTGGGGGACCCAGTACTTC.

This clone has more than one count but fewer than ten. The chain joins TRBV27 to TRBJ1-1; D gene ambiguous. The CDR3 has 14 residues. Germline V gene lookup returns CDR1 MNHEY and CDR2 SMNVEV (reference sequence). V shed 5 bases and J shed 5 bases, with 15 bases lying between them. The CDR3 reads CASSLTPEVTEAFF. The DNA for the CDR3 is TGTGCCAGCAGTCTAACCCCGGAGGTTACTGAAGCTTTCTTT.

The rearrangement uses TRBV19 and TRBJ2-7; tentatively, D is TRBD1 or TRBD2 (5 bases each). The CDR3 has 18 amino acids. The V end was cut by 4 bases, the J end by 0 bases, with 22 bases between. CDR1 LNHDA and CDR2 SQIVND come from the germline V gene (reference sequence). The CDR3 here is CASSRKPPPGPDSYEQYF. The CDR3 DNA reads TGTGCCAGTAGTAGAAAACCACCGCCGGGACCAGACTCCTACGAGCAGTACTTC.

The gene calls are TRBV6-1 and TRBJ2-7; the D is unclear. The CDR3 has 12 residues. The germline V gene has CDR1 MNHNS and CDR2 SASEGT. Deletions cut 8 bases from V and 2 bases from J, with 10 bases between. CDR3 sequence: CASLHEAYEQYF. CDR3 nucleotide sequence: TGTGCCAGCCTTCATGAGGCCTACGAGCAGTACTTC.

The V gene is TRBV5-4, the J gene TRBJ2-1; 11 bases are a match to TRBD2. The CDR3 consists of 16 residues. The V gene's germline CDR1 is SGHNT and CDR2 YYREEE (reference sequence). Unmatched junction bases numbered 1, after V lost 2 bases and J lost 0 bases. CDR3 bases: TGTGCCAGCAGCTTACTAGCGGGAGTCTCCTACAATGAGCAGTTCTTC. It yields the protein CASSLLAGVSYNEQFF.

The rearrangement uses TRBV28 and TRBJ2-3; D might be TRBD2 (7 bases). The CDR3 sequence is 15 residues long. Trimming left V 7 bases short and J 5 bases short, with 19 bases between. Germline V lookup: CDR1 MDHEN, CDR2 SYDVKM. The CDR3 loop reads CASNEGGRARDTQYF. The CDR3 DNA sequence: TGTGCCAGCAATGAGGGGGGGAGGGCCAGAGATACGCAGTATTTT. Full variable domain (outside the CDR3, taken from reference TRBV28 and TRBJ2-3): DVKVTQSSRYLVKRTGEKVFLECVQDMDHENMFWYRQDPGLGLRLIYFSYDVKMKEKGDIPEGYSVSREKKERFSLILESASTNQTSMYLCASNEGGRARDTQYFGPGTRLTVL.

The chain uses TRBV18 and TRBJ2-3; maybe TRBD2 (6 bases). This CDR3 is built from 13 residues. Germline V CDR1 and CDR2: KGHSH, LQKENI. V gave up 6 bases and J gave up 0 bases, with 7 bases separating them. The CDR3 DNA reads TGTGCCAGCTCGGGGGGTAGCACAGATACGCAGTATTTT. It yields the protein CASSGGSTDTQYF.

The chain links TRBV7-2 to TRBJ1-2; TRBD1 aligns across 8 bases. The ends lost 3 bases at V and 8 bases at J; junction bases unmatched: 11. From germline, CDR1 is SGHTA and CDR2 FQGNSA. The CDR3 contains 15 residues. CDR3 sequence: CASSLNQGAGGGYTF. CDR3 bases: TGTGCCAGCAGCTTGAATCAGGGGGCAGGTGGGGGCTACACCTTC.

The CDR3 coding sequence is TGTGCCAGCAGCTTAGAGGGCGATGAGCAGTTCTTC. Amino acid sequence: CASSLEGDEQFF. The chain combines TRBV7-6 with TRBJ2-1; D remains ambiguous. Germline V gene lookup returns CDR1 SGHVS and CDR2 FNYEAQ. This CDR3 is built from 12 residues. V shed 1 base and J shed 8 bases, with 6 bases lying between them.

The DNA of the CDR3 is TGTGCCAGCACCCCTAGCGGGAGGAGCAATGAGCAGTTCTTC. Its protein product is CASTPSGRSNEQFF. The V gene is TRBV28, the J gene TRBJ2-1, with 11 bases matching TRBD2. The V and J ends lost 7 bases and 6 bases, in that order; junction bases with no gene match: 5. This CDR3 region has 14 residues. The germline CDR1 and CDR2 sequences are MDHEN and SYDVKM.

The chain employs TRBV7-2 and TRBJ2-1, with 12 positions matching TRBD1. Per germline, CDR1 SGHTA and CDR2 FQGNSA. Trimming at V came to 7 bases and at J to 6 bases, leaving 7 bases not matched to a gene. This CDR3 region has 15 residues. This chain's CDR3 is CASTPGQGARNEQFF. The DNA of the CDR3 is TGTGCCAGCACCCCGGGACAGGGGGCACGCAATGAGCAGTTCTTC. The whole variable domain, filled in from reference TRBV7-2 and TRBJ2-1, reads GAGVSQSPSNKVTEKGKDVELRCDPISGHTALYWYRQSLGQGLEFLIYFQGNSAPDKSGLPSDRFSAERTGGSVSTLTIQRTQQEDSAVYLCASTPGQGARNEQFFGPGTRLTVL.

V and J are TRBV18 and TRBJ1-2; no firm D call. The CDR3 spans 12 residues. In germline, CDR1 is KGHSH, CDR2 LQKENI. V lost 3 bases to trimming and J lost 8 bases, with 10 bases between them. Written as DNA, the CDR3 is TGTGCCAGCTCACCTGACACGGTCGGCTACACCTTC. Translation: CASSPDTVGYTF. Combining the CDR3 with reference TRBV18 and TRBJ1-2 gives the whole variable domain NAGVMQNPRHLVRRRGQEARLRCSPMKGHSHVYWYRQLPEEGLKFMVYLQKENIIDESGMPKERFSAEFPKEGPSILRIQQVVRGDSAAYFCASSPDTVGYTFGSGTRLTVV.

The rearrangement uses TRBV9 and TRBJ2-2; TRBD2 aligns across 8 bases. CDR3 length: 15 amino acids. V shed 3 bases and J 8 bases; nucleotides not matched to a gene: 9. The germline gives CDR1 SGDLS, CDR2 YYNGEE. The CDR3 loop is CASSADQAGVGELFF. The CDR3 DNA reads TGTGCCAGCAGCGCAGATCAAGCGGGGGTAGGGGAGCTGTTTTTT.

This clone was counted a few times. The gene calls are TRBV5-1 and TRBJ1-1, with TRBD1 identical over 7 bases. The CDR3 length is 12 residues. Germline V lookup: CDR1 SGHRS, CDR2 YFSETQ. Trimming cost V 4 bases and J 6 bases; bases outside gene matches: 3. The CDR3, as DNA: TGCGCCAGCAGCACCGGACAGGCTGAAGCTTTCTTT. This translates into CASSTGQAEAFF.

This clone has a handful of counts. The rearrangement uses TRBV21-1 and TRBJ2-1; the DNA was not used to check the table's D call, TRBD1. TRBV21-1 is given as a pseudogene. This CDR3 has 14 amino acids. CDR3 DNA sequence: TGTGCCAGCAGCAAAGGACAGGGGGCTCGGGAGCAGTTCTTC. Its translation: CASSKGQGAREQFF.

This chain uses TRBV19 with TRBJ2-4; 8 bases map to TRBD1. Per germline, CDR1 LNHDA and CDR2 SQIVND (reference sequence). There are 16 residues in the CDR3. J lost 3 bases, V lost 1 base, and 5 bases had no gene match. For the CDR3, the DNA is TGTGCCAGTAGTATAGGGGCAGGGGGCGGCAAAAACATTCAGTACTTC. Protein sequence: CASSIGAGGGKNIQYF. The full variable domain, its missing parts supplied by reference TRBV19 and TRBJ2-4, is DGGITQSPKYLFRKEGQNVTLSCEQNLNHDAMYWYRQDPGQGLRLIYYSQIVNDFQKGDIAEGYSVSREKKESFPLTVTSAQKNPTAFYLCASSIGAGGGKNIQYFGAGTRLSVL.

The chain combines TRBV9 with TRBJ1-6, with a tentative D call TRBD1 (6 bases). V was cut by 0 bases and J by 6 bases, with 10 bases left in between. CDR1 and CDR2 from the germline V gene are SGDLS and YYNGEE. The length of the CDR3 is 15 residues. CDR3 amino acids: CASSVGQGSNSPLHF. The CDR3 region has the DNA TGTGCCAGCAGCGTAGGGCAGGGGTCTAATTCACCCCTCCACTTT.

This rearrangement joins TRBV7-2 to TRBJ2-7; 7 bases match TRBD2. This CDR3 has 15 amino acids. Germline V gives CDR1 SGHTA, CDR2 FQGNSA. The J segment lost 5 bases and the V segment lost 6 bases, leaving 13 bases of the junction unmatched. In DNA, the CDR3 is TGTGCCAGCAGACGAGCCGGCGGGAGCTACCACGAGCAGTACTTC. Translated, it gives CASRRAGGSYHEQYF.

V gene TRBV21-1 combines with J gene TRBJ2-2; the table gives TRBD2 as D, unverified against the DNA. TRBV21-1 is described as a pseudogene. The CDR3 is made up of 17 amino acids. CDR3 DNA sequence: TGTGCCAGCAGCAAACGGGGGGGCGCAACTCCCGCCGGGGAGCTGTTTTTT. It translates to CASSKRGGATPAGELFF.

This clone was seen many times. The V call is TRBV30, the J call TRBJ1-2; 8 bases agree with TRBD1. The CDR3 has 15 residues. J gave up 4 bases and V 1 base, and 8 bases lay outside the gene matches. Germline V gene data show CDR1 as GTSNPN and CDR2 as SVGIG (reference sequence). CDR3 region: CAWSGGRGRTYGYTF. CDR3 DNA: TGTGCCTGGAGTGGCGGCAGGGGGCGAACCTATGGCTACACCTTC. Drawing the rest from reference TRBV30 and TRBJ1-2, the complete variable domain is SQTIHQWPATLVQPVGSPLSLECTVEGTSNPNLYWYRQAAGRGLQLLFYSVGIGQISSEVPQNLSASRPQDRQFILSSKKLLLSDSGFYLCAWSGGRGRTYGYTFGSGTRLTVV.

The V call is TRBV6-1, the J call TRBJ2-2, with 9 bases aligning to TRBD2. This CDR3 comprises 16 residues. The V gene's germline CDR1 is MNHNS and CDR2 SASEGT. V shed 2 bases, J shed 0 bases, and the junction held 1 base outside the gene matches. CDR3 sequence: CASSEKREANTGELFF. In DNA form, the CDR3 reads TGTGCCAGCAGTGAAAAGCGGGAGGCGAACACCGGGGAGCTGTTTTTT.

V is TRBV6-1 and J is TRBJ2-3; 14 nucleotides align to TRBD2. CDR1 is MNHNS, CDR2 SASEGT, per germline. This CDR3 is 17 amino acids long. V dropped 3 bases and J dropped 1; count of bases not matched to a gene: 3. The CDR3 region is CASSEMTSGRGTDTQYF. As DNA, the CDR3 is TGTGCCAGCAGTGAGATGACTAGCGGGAGGGGCACAGATACGCAGTATTTT.